Below, 9 T cell receptor beta chains from the same sample are listed, as sequenced in a study of cytomegalovirus exposure and HLA in healthy donors. PCR employed 60 Vbeta and 13 Jbeta primers. Profiling relied on immunoSEQ multiplex PCR, and the TCRdb table lists in-frame clones only, not all of them. Across roughly 39,000 clones, the top ten clones capture 3% to 4% of the sample. The sequenced sample was PBMCs. Every receptor here comes from a woman aged 30 to 39 in good health and CMV-seropositive.

The rearrangement uses TRBV15 and TRBJ2-5; D call uncertain. CDR3 length: 13 amino acids. Looked up from germline, CDR1 is LNHNV and CDR2 is YYDKDF (reference sequence). Trimming took off 1 base at V and 1 base at J, with 4 bases between the two ends. The CDR3 is CATSRAIQETQYF. In DNA, the CDR3 is TGTGCCACCAGCAGAGCAATCCAAGAGACCCAGTACTTC.

The chain recombines TRBV7-6 with TRBJ1-1; 7 bases agree with TRBD1. Germline-derived CDR1 and CDR2 are SGHVS and FNYEAQ. With V trimmed by 5 bases and J by 2 bases, 2 bases remained unmatched. This CDR3 has 13 amino acids. The CDR3 spells CASSRDSNTEAFF. The CDR3 region has the DNA TGTGCCAGCAGCCGGGACAGTAACACTGAAGCTTTCTTT. Full variable domain (missing parts from reference TRBV7-6 and TRBJ1-1): GAGVSQSPRYKVTKRGQDVALRCDPISGHVSLYWYRQALGQGPEFLTYFNYEAQQDKSGLPNDRFSAERPEGSISTLTIQRTEQRDSAMYRCASSRDSNTEAFFGQGTRLTVV.

J is TRBJ1-1 and V is TRBV10-3; 9 bases agree with TRBD1. Unmatched junction bases numbered 11, after V lost 2 bases and J lost 4 bases. This CDR3 has 17 residues. Germline assignment: CDR1 ENHRY and CDR2 SYGVKD. CDR3 loop: CAISERDRVPLGTEAFF. CDR3 in DNA: TGTGCCATCAGTGAGCGGGACAGGGTGCCTTTGGGCACTGAAGCTTTCTTT.

Regarding this clone: The same CDR3 can be traced to other DNA sequences in this sample. The rearrangement uses TRBV25-1 and TRBJ2-3, with D perhaps matching TRBD2 (6 bases). The CDR3 totals 15 residues. The ends were cut back, 3 bases at V and 1 base at J, with 11 bases in the middle. In germline, CDR1 is MGHDK, CDR2 SYGVNS. CDR3 sequence reads: CASSEMLAGTDTQYF. CDR3 sequence (DNA): TGTGCCAGCAGTGAGATGTTAGCGGGCACAGATACGCAGTATTTT. The complete variable domain, with remaining parts taken from reference TRBV25-1 and TRBJ2-3, reads EADIYQTPRYLVIGTGKKITLECSQTMGHDKMYWYQQDPGMELHLIHYSYGVNSTEKGDLSSESTVSRIRTEHFPLTLESARPSHTSQYLCASSEMLAGTDTQYFGPGTRLTVL.

This chain connects TRBV2 to TRBJ2-5, with D uncertain. The J call may not be correct, given that the DNA end is closer to TRBJ2-7. CDR3 length: 14 amino acids. Per germline, CDR1 SNHLY and CDR2 FYNNEI. The CDR3 nucleotides are TGTGCCAGCAGTGGCTCGACATCGACCTACGAGCAGTACTTC. Amino acids: CASSGSTSTYEQYF.

The rearrangement uses TRBV18 and TRBJ1-1; the D is unclear. The length of the CDR3 is 16 residues. V dropped 2 bases and J dropped 1 base, with 14 bases sitting between them. Germline values: CDR1 KGHSH, CDR2 LQKENI. CDR3 amino acids: CASSPASGVRNTEAFF. DNA of the CDR3: TGTGCCAGCTCACCAGCCTCCGGGGTCCGGAACACTGAAGCTTTCTTT.

The chain has TRBV25-1 and TRBJ2-7; D unresolved. V shed 1 base and J shed 2 bases, with 6 bases lying between them. CDR3 length: 13 residues. CDR1 is MGHDK, CDR2 SYGVNS, per germline. CDR3 sequence: CASSEFYAYEQYF. CDR3 DNA: TGTGCCAGCAGTGAATTCTACGCCTACGAGCAGTACTTC.

DNA of the CDR3: TGTGCCAGTAGTGGGACAGTCTCTGGAAACACCATATATTTT. It is translated as CASSGTVSGNTIYF. The J gene is TRBJ1-3, the V gene TRBV19; the match to TRBD1 covers 7 bases. The CDR3 is 14 residues long. The V gene end was trimmed by 5 bases and the J gene end by 0 bases; junction bases not matched to a gene: 1. CDR1 is LNHDA and CDR2 is SQIVND in the germline V gene (reference sequence).

CDR3 nucleotide sequence: TGTGCCTGGAGTGCCCGCTTGGGACTGTACCGGACCTCTGGGGCCAACGTCCTGACTTTC. Its translation is CAWSARLGLYRTSGANVLTF. This chain connects TRBV30 to TRBJ2-6; a possible D gene is TRBD2 (6 bases). Per germline, CDR1 GTSNPN and CDR2 SVGIG (reference sequence). V was clipped by 1 base and J by 0 bases, with 22 bases between them. The CDR3 length is 20 residues.